The 22 T cell receptor beta chains given below trace back to one sample, sequenced in a study of cytomegalovirus exposure and HLA in healthy donors. The PCR used 60 Vbeta and 13 Jbeta primers. TCRdb's copy holds only in-frame clones and misses some; the assay was immunoSEQ multiplex PCR. The repertoire holds 130,000 or so clones, with 74% as singletons. The sequenced sample was PBMCs. These receptors originate from a man aged 18 to 29 in good health and CMV-seropositive.

V usage is TRBV6-6 and J usage is TRBJ2-3, with 8 nucleotides matching TRBD1. The CDR3 covers 14 residues. Germline V CDR1 and CDR2: MNHNY, SVGAGI (reference sequence). J was trimmed by 4 bases and V by 6 bases; bases with no gene match: 6. The CDR3 reads CASSRDRTPDTQYF. The CDR3 DNA is TGTGCCAGCAGCCGGGACAGGACCCCAGATACGCAGTATTTT.

The rearrangement uses TRBV28 and TRBJ1-5, with 7 bases fitting TRBD1. V was clipped by 8 bases and J by 6 bases; unmatched bases: 7. The CDR3 has 13 residues. The germline V gene has CDR1 MDHEN and CDR2 SYDVKM. The DNA of the CDR3 is TGTGCCAGCTTCAGGTCAGGGGGTCAGCCCCAGCATTTT. Amino acid sequence: CASFRSGGQPQHF. The whole variable domain, filled in from reference TRBV28 and TRBJ1-5, reads DVKVTQSSRYLVKRTGEKVFLECVQDMDHENMFWYRQDPGLGLRLIYFSYDVKMKEKGDIPEGYSVSREKKERFSLILESASTNQTSMYLCASFRSGGQPQHFGDGTRLSIL.

The chain's CDR3 is CASTPGSYTRNTEAFF. The CDR3 bases are TGCGCCAGCACTCCGGGATCCTATACCCGCAACACTGAAGCTTTCTTT. This sequence joins TRBV5-1 and TRBJ1-1; D is unclear. Deletions cut 6 bases from V and 2 bases from J, with 20 bases between. This CDR3 contains 16 residues. Germline-derived CDR1 and CDR2 are SGHRS and YFSETQ.

J is TRBJ1-4 and V is TRBV11-2; TRBD1 matches at 9 bases. The V gene end was trimmed by 10 bases and the J gene end by 0 bases; junction bases not matched to a gene: 9. CDR3 length: 16 residues. Germline V gene data show CDR1 as SGHAT and CDR2 as FQNNGV. CDR3 protein: CATGTGIFATNEKLFF. DNA of the CDR3: TGTGCCACCGGGACAGGGATTTTTGCAACTAATGAAAAACTGTTTTTT.

The V and J genes are TRBV27 and TRBJ2-1; D may be TRBD1 (6 bases). The CDR3 loop spans 12 amino acids. V was cut by 4 bases and J by 7 bases, with 8 bases left in between. CDR1 MNHEY and CDR2 SMNVEV come from the germline V gene (reference sequence). CDR3 loop: CASSYQGNEQFF. Written as DNA, the CDR3 is TGTGCCAGCAGTTATCAGGGGAATGAGCAGTTCTTC.

The chain joins TRBV6-6 to TRBJ2-1, with D possibly matching TRBD2 (7 bases). V was trimmed by 0 bases and J by 4 bases, leaving 10 bases between them. CDR1 and CDR2 (germline): MNHNY, SVGAGI (reference sequence). CDR3 size: 15 residues. The chain's CDR3 is CASSYSGGLYNEQFF. The CDR3 DNA reads TGTGCCAGCAGTTACTCGGGGGGGCTTTACAATGAGCAGTTCTTC.

The chain uses TRBV11-2 and TRBJ2-7; perhaps TRBD2 as D (6 bases). Trimming took off 1 base at V and 2 bases at J, with 12 bases between the two ends. Germline CDR1 reads SGHAT; CDR2 reads FQNNGV. The CDR3 length is 15 residues. The CDR3 DNA is TGTGCCAGCAGCTTAGCAGGGACTCAGCCCTACGAGCAGTACTTC. Translated: CASSLAGTQPYEQYF.

V and J are TRBV21-1 and TRBJ1-5; the table's D call of TRBD1 was not tested on the DNA. TRBV21-1 is a pseudogene segment. CDR3 length equals 16 residues. The CDR3 is CASSSKEGGESQPQHF. The CDR3 bases are TGTGCCAGCAGCAGCAAGGAAGGGGGAGAAAGTCAGCCCCAGCATTTT.

This rearrangement joins TRBV14 to TRBJ1-6; 8 nucleotides match TRBD1. After removal of 5 bases from V and 10 bases from J, the junction contained 10 bases not matched to a gene. Germline V CDR1 and CDR2: SGHDN, FVKESK. The CDR3 has 15 amino acids. The CDR3 reads CASSWDRIQGSPLHF. CDR3 nucleotides: TGTGCCAGCAGCTGGGACAGGATCCAGGGGTCACCCCTCCACTTT. Supplemented by reference TRBV14 and TRBJ1-6, the full variable domain reads EAGVTQFPSHSVIEKGQTVTLRCDPISGHDNLYWYRRVMGKEIKFLLHFVKESKQDESGMPNNRFLAERTGGTYSTLKVQPAELEDSGVYFCASSWDRIQGSPLHFGNGTRLTVT.

The rearrangement uses TRBV4-3 and TRBJ1-2; no definite D call. V was cut by 3 bases and J by 1 base, with 6 bases left in between. This CDR3 has 13 amino acids. The germline V gene has CDR1 LGHNA and CDR2 YSLEER. CDR3 DNA sequence: TGCGCCAGCAGCCAGACATTTAACTATGGCTACACCTTC. It specifies CASSQTFNYGYTF.

J is TRBJ1-2 and V is TRBV6-5, with unresolved D. This CDR3 comprises 13 residues. With 2 bases removed from V and 7 bases from J, the gap between germline ends came to 11 bases. Germline CDR1 reads MNHEY; CDR2 reads SVGAGI. In DNA, the CDR3 is TGTGCCAGCAGTTACACCGGGGTTTTTGGCTACACCTTC. Encoded protein: CASSYTGVFGYTF.

V and J are TRBV19 and TRBJ2-5; 8 bases fit TRBD1. Germline V CDR1 and CDR2: LNHDA, SQIVND (reference sequence). CDR3 length: 13 residues. After removal of 10 bases from V and 4 bases from J, the junction contained 8 bases not matched to a gene. In DNA form, the CDR3 reads TGTGCCACCCGACAGGGGCTAAGAGAGACCCAGTACTTC. Protein: CATRQGLRETQYF.

This clone came up a few times. CDR3 sequence reads: CASMKTVSSTDTQYF. DNA for the CDR3: TGTGCCAGCATGAAGACAGTCTCTTCCACAGATACGCAGTATTTT. The rearrangement uses TRBV19 and TRBJ2-3, with D possibly matching TRBD1 (5 bases). Germline-derived CDR1 and CDR2 are LNHDA and SQIVND (reference sequence). The V gene lost 9 bases and the J gene lost 2 bases, with 18 bases spanning the gap. CDR3 length: 15 residues.

The chain has TRBV11-1 and TRBJ2-7; D might be TRBD2 (6 bases). Deletions cut 2 bases from V and 12 bases from J, with 26 bases between. This CDR3 contains 16 residues. Germline CDR1 SGHAT, CDR2 FQDESV (reference sequence). Here the CDR3 reads CASSLNLASPLSDWYF. The CDR3 DNA is TGTGCCAGCAGCTTAAACCTAGCGTCCCCCTTATCGGATTGGTACTTC.

The chain has TRBV6-5 and TRBJ1-2; TRBD1 matches at 7 bases. V lost 0 bases and J lost 7; bases outside the gene matches: 11. The CDR3 covers 16 residues. The germline gives CDR1 MNHEY, CDR2 SVGAGI. The CDR3 loop is CASSYSELTGAGGYTF. The CDR3 region has the DNA TGTGCCAGCAGTTACTCGGAACTAACAGGGGCGGGTGGCTACACCTTC.

V is TRBV7-2 and J is TRBJ1-2; no reliable D call. The germline gives CDR1 SGHTA, CDR2 FQGNSA. The CDR3 contains 13 residues. Trimming took 5 bases from V and 3 from J, leaving 10 bases between them. The CDR3 DNA reads TGTGCCAGCAGCCCCGACACCTACTATGGCTACACCTTC. Translating it yields CASSPDTYYGYTF. Combining the CDR3 with reference TRBV7-2 and TRBJ1-2 gives the whole variable domain GAGVSQSPSNKVTEKGKDVELRCDPISGHTALYWYRQSLGQGLEFLIYFQGNSAPDKSGLPSDRFSAERTGGSVSTLTIQRTQQEDSAVYLCASSPDTYYGYTFGSGTRLTVV.

This clone was observed a single time. The chain joins TRBV28 to TRBJ2-5, with D perhaps TRBD1 (6 bases). Germline loops: CDR1 MDHEN, CDR2 SYDVKM. The CDR3 is 16 amino acids. Trimming pared 6 bases from V and 0 bases from J, leaving 17 bases between. CDR3 in DNA: TGTGCCAGCAGGACCGGGACAAGAAAGTACCAAGAGACCCAGTACTTC. It encodes CASRTGTRKYQETQYF.

The V and J genes are TRBV2 and TRBJ1-3; a possible D gene is TRBD1 (5 bases). Trimming removed 0 bases at V and 4 bases at J, with 7 bases between. Germline V lookup: CDR1 SNHLY, CDR2 FYNNEI. The CDR3 is 14 residues long. CDR3 region: CASSEAPGGNTIYF. The CDR3 nucleotides read TGTGCCAGCAGTGAAGCCCCAGGGGGAAACACCATATATTTT.

The chain combines TRBV10-3 with TRBJ2-3; no firm D call. The CDR3 length is 12 residues. CDR1 ENHRY and CDR2 SYGVKD come from the germline V gene. The V end was cut by 5 bases, the J end by 6 bases, with 9 bases between. The CDR3 here is CAISLEPDTQYF. The DNA for the CDR3 is TGTGCCATCAGTTTAGAACCGGATACGCAGTATTTT.

The chain couples TRBV5-4 to TRBJ1-1; D unclear. V lost 0 bases and J lost 6, with 12 bases in between. In germline, CDR1 is SGHNT, CDR2 YYREEE (reference sequence). There are 14 residues in the CDR3. As DNA, the CDR3 is TGTGCCAGCAGCTTGGAGGTCTACGGGGCTGAAGCTTTCTTT. It is translated as CASSLEVYGAEAFF.

This sequence joins TRBV4-2 and TRBJ2-1; 10 nucleotides match TRBD2. CDR3 length: 15 amino acids. The germline gives CDR1 LGHNA, CDR2 YNFKEQ. Germline trimming cut 3 bases from V and 3 bases from J; bases unmatched to any gene: 2. CDR3 in DNA: TGTGCCAGCAGCCATACTAGCGGGATCTACAATGAGCAGTTCTTC. Residues: CASSHTSGIYNEQFF.

The rearrangement joins TRBV11-2 to TRBJ1-1, with 9 bases fitting TRBD1. Germline CDR1 and CDR2: SGHAT and FQNNGV. J lost 2 bases, V lost 9 bases, and 10 bases had no gene match. The CDR3 contains 15 residues. The CDR3 loop is CARLRDRECNTEAFF. Written as DNA, the CDR3 is TGTGCCAGGTTAAGGGACAGGGAGTGTAACACTGAAGCTTTCTTT.